Each of the 20 T cell receptor beta chains below was sequenced from the same sample in a study of CD8 T cells in Susac syndrome. Reverse transcription of roughly 0.45 to 1 ug RNA was carried out with random hexamers. TCRdb used MiXCR to reprocess the immunoSEQ multiplex PCR reads, holding one entry per CDR3 protein. The sample lists about 69,000 distinct CDR3 sequences, roughly 94% occurring once. Sequencing was performed on CD8+ T cells from PBMCs. The origin of the receptors is a human donor in good health.

This sequence joins TRBV4-1 and TRBJ1-1; D gene unclear. V gave up 6 bases and J gave up 3 bases, with 8 bases separating them. The germline CDR1 and CDR2 sequences are MGHRA and YSYEKL. There are 12 residues in the CDR3. The CDR3 region has the DNA TGCGCCAGCAGTCATGGATACACTGAAGCTTTCTTT. Its translation is CASSHGYTEAFF.

The chain combines TRBV25-1 with TRBJ2-1, with D possibly TRBD2 on 6 matching bases. Per germline, CDR1 MGHDK and CDR2 SYGVNS. Trimming removed 4 bases from V and 3 bases from J, with 10 bases in between. CDR3 size: 14 residues. Here the CDR3 reads CASSADGSYNEQFF. DNA of the CDR3: TGTGCCAGCAGTGCCGACGGGAGCTACAATGAGCAGTTCTTC.

The chain uses TRBV7-9 and TRBJ2-7; no firm D call. V was clipped by 5 bases and J by 3 bases, with 14 bases between them. The CDR3 covers 14 residues. Germline assignment: CDR1 SEHNR and CDR2 FQNEAQ (reference sequence). CDR3 in DNA: TGTGCCAGCAGCCCACCGACCCCGATCTACGAGCAGTACTTC. Translated: CASSPPTPIYEQYF.

This clonotype was observed a handful of times. The chain uses TRBV4-2 and TRBJ2-1; D is undetermined. CDR3 length: 14 residues. Germline assignment: CDR1 LGHNA and CDR2 YNFKEQ. Trimming pared 8 bases from V and 0 bases from J, leaving 11 bases between. The CDR3: CASRLESSYNEQFF. The CDR3 DNA reads as TGTGCCAGCCGCCTCGAAAGCTCCTACAATGAGCAGTTCTTC.

The genes are TRBV7-9 and TRBJ2-3, with 7 bases matching TRBD2. This CDR3 region has 15 residues. Per the germline V gene, CDR1 is SEHNR and CDR2 is FQNEAQ (reference sequence). The V segment lost 7 bases and the J segment 6 bases; nucleotides outside the gene matches: 13. In nucleotides, the CDR3 is TGTGCCAGCATCCCTAGCGGACCTCAACAGGATACGCAGTATTTT. It encodes CASIPSGPQQDTQYF.

This chain uses TRBV4-1 with TRBJ2-3; D gene ambiguous. Germline loops: CDR1 MGHRA, CDR2 YSYEKL. The V and J ends lost 0 bases and 5 bases respectively, with 12 bases between them. This CDR3 is built from 15 residues. The chain's CDR3 is CASSQDQPSGDTQYF. The DNA of the CDR3 is TGCGCCAGCAGCCAAGATCAGCCTTCAGGAGATACGCAGTATTTT.

The J gene is TRBJ1-2, the V gene TRBV29-1, with 8 bases identical to TRBD1. CDR1 SQVTM and CDR2 ANQGSEA come from the germline V gene. V trimming: 7 bases; J trimming: 3 bases; junction bases outside the gene matches: 4. The length of the CDR3 is 12 residues. CDR3 region: CSGRGQDYGYTF. The CDR3 region has the DNA TGCAGCGGCAGGGGGCAGGACTATGGCTACACCTTC.

This chain connects TRBV6-6 to TRBJ1-2, with D hard to call. The CDR3 is made up of 14 amino acids. Germline-derived CDR1 and CDR2 are MNHNY and SVGAGI (reference sequence). V lost 1 base and J lost 4, with 10 bases in between. The CDR3 nucleotides read TGTGCCAGCAGTTACTTGGAACAGAGCTATGGCTACACCTTC. This translates into CASSYLEQSYGYTF.

The chain couples TRBV3-1 to TRBJ2-7, with a tentative D call TRBD1 (6 bases). The CDR3 length is 12 residues. The V end lost 8 bases, the J end lost 2 bases, and 10 bases lay between the germline ends. The V gene's germline CDR1 is LGHDT and CDR2 YNNKEL (reference sequence). CDR3 in amino acids: CASAGVPYEQYF. DNA for the CDR3: TGTGCCAGCGCAGGGGTACCCTACGAGCAGTACTTC.

V gene TRBV12-3 or TRBV12-4 combines with J gene TRBJ2-1; D unclear. The CDR3 has 12 amino acids. Trimming stripped 8 bases from V and 4 bases from J, with 9 bases between. The DNA for the CDR3 is TGTGCCAGCCAGATTTCTTACAATGAGCAGTTCTTC. It codes for CASQISYNEQFF.

The rearrangement joins TRBV4-3 to TRBJ1-2; 9 bases agree with TRBD1. Germline CDR1 reads LGHNA; CDR2 reads YSLEER. J gave up 0 bases and V 6 bases, and 5 bases lay outside the gene matches. The CDR3 length is 15 residues. CDR3 loop: CASSKDRGPNYGYTF. DNA of the CDR3: TGCGCCAGCAGTAAGGACAGGGGACCTAACTATGGCTACACCTTC.

This clonotype showed up just a few times. The chain recombines TRBV7-9 with TRBJ2-1; D remains ambiguous. Germline assignment: CDR1 SEHNR and CDR2 FQNEAQ (reference sequence). This CDR3 is 12 amino acids long. V lost 5 bases and J 3 bases, leaving 5 bases between the germline ends. In nucleotides, the CDR3 is TGTGCCAGCAGCCCAGGCTACAATGAGCAGTTCTTC. It is translated as CASSPGYNEQFF.

This chain links TRBV24-1 with TRBJ2-1, with D unresolved. CDR3 length equals 14 residues. Trimming stripped 4 bases from V and 2 bases from J, with 8 bases between. Germline values: CDR1 KGHDR, CDR2 SFDVKD. CDR3: CATSEPYPYNEQFF. CDR3 coding DNA: TGTGCCACCAGTGAACCTTACCCCTACAATGAGCAGTTCTTC.

This clonotype was seen more than once but under ten times. The J gene is TRBJ2-5, the V gene TRBV13, with 11 bases lining up with TRBD1. This CDR3 is 15 amino acids long. Germline CDR1 is PRHDT and CDR2 is FYEKMQ (reference sequence). Unmatched junction bases numbered 6, after V lost 5 bases and J lost 4 bases. The CDR3 DNA follows: TGTGCCAGCAGCCCAGGACAGGGGGCTATAGAGACCCAGTACTTC. Encoded protein: CASSPGQGAIETQYF.

V usage is TRBV2 and J usage is TRBJ2-5; no clear D. V was shortened by 7 bases and J by 5 bases, with 14 bases between the two germline ends. The CDR3 runs to 13 residues. Germline values: CDR1 SNHLY, CDR2 FYNNEI. The CDR3 reads CASILTLPETQYF. The CDR3 coding sequence is TGTGCCAGCATTTTGACCCTACCGGAGACCCAGTACTTC.

This clonotype was counted once. This chain connects TRBV3-1 to TRBJ1-2; D ambiguous. The CDR3 runs to 16 residues. V shed 4 bases and J shed 0 bases, with 15 bases lying between them. Germline assignment: CDR1 LGHDT and CDR2 YNNKEL (reference sequence). CDR3 loop: CASSPTIVSANYGYTF. The CDR3 DNA sequence: TGTGCCAGCAGCCCCACCATAGTATCAGCTAACTATGGCTACACCTTC.

The chain is built from TRBV12-3 or TRBV12-4 and TRBJ2-3, with no clear D. There are 14 residues in the CDR3. The ends were cut back, 6 bases at V and 2 bases at J, with 12 bases in the middle. The CDR3, as DNA: TGTGCCAGCAGCCTTAACATGGTCACAGATACGCAGTATTTT. Translating it yields CASSLNMVTDTQYF.

The genes are TRBV24-1 and TRBJ2-1; 9 bases agree with TRBD1. The ends lost 3 bases at V and 3 bases at J; junction bases unmatched: 8. This CDR3 is built from 17 residues. Germline-derived CDR1 and CDR2 are KGHDR and SFDVKD. The CDR3 region has the DNA TGTGCCACCAGTGATATACCCGGGACAGGGATCTACAATGAGCAGTTCTTC. Amino acid sequence: CATSDIPGTGIYNEQFF.

This chain joins TRBV6-5 and TRBJ2-4; 9 bases are shared with TRBD1. The germline V gene encodes CDR1 MNHEY and CDR2 SVGAGI. The CDR3 is 15 amino acids. Trimming removed 2 bases from V and 7 bases from J; junction bases left unmatched: 6. The CDR3 coding sequence is TGTGCCAGCAGTTACAGAGGTGGACAGGGGAACATTCAGTACTTC. Translation gives CASSYRGGQGNIQYF.

This chain joins TRBV7-2 and TRBJ2-7; D might be TRBD2 (6 bases). The CDR3 extends over 18 amino acids. The V gene lost 7 bases and the J gene lost 0 bases, with 25 bases spanning the gap. CDR1 and CDR2 from the germline V gene are SGHTA and FQGNSA. Written as DNA, the CDR3 is TGTGCCAGCACCCACTCACCCGTCCGGGACTGTACCTCCTACGAGCAGTACGTC. Translation: CASTHSPVRDCTSYEQYV.